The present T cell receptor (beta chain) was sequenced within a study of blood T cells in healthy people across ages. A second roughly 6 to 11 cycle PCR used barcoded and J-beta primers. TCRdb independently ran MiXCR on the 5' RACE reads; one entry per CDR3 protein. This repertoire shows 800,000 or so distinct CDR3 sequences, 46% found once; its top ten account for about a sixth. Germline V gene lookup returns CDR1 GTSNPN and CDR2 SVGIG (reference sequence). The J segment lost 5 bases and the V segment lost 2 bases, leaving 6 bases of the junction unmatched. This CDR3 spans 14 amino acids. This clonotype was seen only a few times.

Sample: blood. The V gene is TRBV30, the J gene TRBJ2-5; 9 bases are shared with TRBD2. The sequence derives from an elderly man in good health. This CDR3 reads CAWSRGRARETQYF. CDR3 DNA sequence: TGTGCCTGGAGTCGCGGGAGGGCGAGGGAGACCCAGTACTTC.